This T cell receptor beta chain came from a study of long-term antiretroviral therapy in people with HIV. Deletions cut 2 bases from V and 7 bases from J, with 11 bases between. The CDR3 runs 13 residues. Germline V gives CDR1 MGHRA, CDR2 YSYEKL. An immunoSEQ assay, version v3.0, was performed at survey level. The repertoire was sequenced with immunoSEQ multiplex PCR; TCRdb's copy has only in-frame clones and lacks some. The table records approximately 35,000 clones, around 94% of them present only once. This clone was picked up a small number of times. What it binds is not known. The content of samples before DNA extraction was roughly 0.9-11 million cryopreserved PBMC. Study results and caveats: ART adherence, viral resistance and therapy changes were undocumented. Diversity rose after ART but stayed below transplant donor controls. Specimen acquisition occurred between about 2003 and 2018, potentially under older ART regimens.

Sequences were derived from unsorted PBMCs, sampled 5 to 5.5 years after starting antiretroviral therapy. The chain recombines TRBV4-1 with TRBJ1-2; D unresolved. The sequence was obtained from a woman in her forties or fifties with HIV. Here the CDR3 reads CASSQQATSGYTF. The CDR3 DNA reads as TGCGCCAGCAGCCAACAGGCAACATCTGGCTACACCTTC.